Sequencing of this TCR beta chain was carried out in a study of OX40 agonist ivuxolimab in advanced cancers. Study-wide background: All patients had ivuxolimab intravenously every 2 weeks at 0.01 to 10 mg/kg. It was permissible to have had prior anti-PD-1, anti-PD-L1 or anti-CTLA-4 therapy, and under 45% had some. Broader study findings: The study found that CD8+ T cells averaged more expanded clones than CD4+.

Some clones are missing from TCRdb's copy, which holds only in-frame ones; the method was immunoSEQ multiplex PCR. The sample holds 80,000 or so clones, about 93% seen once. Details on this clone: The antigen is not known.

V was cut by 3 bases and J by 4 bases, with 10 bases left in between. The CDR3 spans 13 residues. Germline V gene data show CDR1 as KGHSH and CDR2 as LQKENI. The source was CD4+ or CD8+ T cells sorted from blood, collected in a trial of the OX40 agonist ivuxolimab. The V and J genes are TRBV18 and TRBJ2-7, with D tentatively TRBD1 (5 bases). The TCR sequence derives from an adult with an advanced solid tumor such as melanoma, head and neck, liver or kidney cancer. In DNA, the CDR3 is TGTGCCAGCTCACCGGCACAGGAATACGAGCAGTACTTC. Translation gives CASSPAQEYEQYF.